This entry features one T cell receptor (beta chain) sequence. Its specificity is unknown. The source of the sample is a study of OX40 agonist ivuxolimab in advanced cancers. General observations from the study: Expanded clones were, on average, more numerous among CD8+ T cells than CD4+. Individuals who were partial responders at 0.1-3.0 mg/kg had clonal expansion that ranked among the lowest. Circulating CD4+ and CD8+ T cells showed clonal expansion by week 6 at 0.1 to 3.0 mg/kg.

Germline CDR1 is MDHEN and CDR2 is SYDVKM. This CDR3 is 14 amino acids long. V shed 7 bases, J shed 2 bases, and the junction held 5 bases outside the gene matches. The data were produced by immunoSEQ multiplex PCR, yet TCRdb's version contains in-frame clones alone and is incomplete. This table holds about 79,000 clones, about nine tenths found once. V gene TRBV28 combines with J gene TRBJ2-7; 10 nucleotides line up with TRBD2. Source: CD4+ or CD8+ T cells sorted from blood, taken in a trial of the OX40 agonist ivuxolimab. This TCR was recovered from an adult with an advanced solid tumor such as melanoma, head and neck, liver or kidney cancer. CDR3 nucleotide sequence: TGTGCCAGCACCCCTAGCGGGAGCACCTACGAGCAGTACTTC. Its translation is CASTPSGSTYEQYF.